This entry describes one TCR beta chain. Assay: immunoSEQ multiplex PCR; the TCRdb copy retains only in-frame clones and omits some. The profile covers around 150,000 clones, with approximately 91% appearing a single time and approximately 1.2% taken by the ten largest. The sample originates from a study of T cell responses to AZD1222 COVID-19 vaccine. CDR1 is SGHVS, CDR2 FQNEAQ, per germline. V dropped 0 bases and J dropped 4; count of bases not matched to a gene: 4. The CDR3 runs 16 residues. The sequence was collected from an adult who received the AZD1222 COVID-19 vaccine. The sequences come from peripheral blood, collected 28 days after the second AZD1222 dose. This chain joins TRBV7-8 and TRBJ1-5; 9 bases are a match to TRBD1. CDR3 DNA sequence: TGTGCCAGCAGCTTAGCGGACAGGGGCGGAAATCAGCCCCAGCATTTT. It is translated as CASSLADRGGNQPQHF.